This TCR beta chain was captured in a study of CD8 T cells in ankylosing spondylitis (dated by TCRdb to 2017 to 2019). In the study overall: To find TCR variants linked to disease, the study profiled T cell receptor beta repertoires in ankylosing spondylitis patients and healthy donors. The whole study cohort included 108 healthy donors and roughly 24 ankylosing spondylitis patients. Peripheral blood was sampled, and synovial fluid was also collected from ankylosing spondylitis patients.

The sequencing machine was an Illumina HiSeq 2500. TCR beta libraries were prepared by quantitative 5'-RACE with molecular barcodes. The source study handled its data this way. A new computational method based on a probabilistic model of VDJ rearrangement was used to identify disease-linked TCR variants. The public reads were quality trimmed at Q25 with fastp and then assembled into clones with MiXCR by TCRdb, keeping productive beta chains. Rows merge per CDR3 protein into single entries with the most common DNA and genes. The V and J calls here are based on TCRdb, not the publication. This sample lists 150,000 to 200,000 distinct CDR3 sequences; 15% to 20% were detected once. Around 4.5% of the sample is held by the ten biggest clonotypes. In the case of this clonotype: Its antigen is unknown. Per-base quality was not reported, and no clone a single base away is much larger than it.

Points the paper makes about the study in general: Some TCR beta motif variants had previously been reported in synovial fluid and blood of reactive arthritis patients, which suggested common disease-initiation mechanisms. A TCR beta motif made up of about eight highly homologous amino acid variants appeared to be characteristic of blood from ankylosing spondylitis patients. The disease-linked clones were reported to be significantly enriched in matched synovial fluid samples from ankylosing spondylitis patients. In peripheral blood, the disease-linked clones were found at relatively low frequencies and had a CD8+ phenotype.

This clonotype was obtained from a male donor under 30 with ankylosing spondylitis or in good health (not recorded which). Donor details come from another sample of the same person, matched by shared clones. The sequenced sample was blood, either unsorted or a sorted T cell fraction (not recorded which).

The DNA sequence is given as TGTGCCAGCAGCCAAGATCTCGCTAGTCTCTCCTACAATGAGCAGTTCTTC. Its amino acids are CASSQDLASLSYNEQFF. The rearranged chain carries TRBV4-2 and TRBJ2-1, with no reliable assignment of the D segment. V is clipped by 0 bases and J by 0 bases, and the sequence between their germline boundaries is 12 bases long. CDR1 and CDR2 (LGHNA, YNFKEQ) derive from the germline V gene. From the cysteine through the phenylalanine, the CDR3 covers 17 amino acids. CDR3 DNA only is kept here, 51 bases in frame from base 1.